The rows below give T cell receptor beta chains drawn from one sample of a study of T cells in Graves' hyperthyroidism and ophthalmopathy. MiXCR, run by TCRdb on the multiplex PCR reads, gives a single entry per CDR3 protein. The sample consists of around 560,000 distinct CDR3 sequences, over 15% of them appearing once. Sequenced input: blood. These receptors originate from a woman aged 18 to 35 with Graves' hyperthyroidism. Each CDR3 is given with its conserved first and last residue. Fields, in order: J gene, clone size, D gene, CDR3 length, V gene, CDR3 protein, CDR3 DNA. The D gene is left open where the match is weak. The size field is filled for only some rows; it gives once, few, many or a size class.

J: TRBJ1-2
size: .
D: .
length: 15
V: TRBV15
CDR3: CATSRDREGYYGYTF
DNA: TGTGCCACCAGCAGAGATAGGGAGGGGTACTATGGCTACACCTTC

J: TRBJ2-3
size: .
D: .
length: 15
V: TRBV7-8
CDR3: CASSLARGATDTQYF
DNA: TGTGCCAGCAGCTTAGCGCGGGGAGCCACAGATACGCAGTATTTT

J: TRBJ2-1
size: many
D: .
length: 14
V: TRBV2
CDR3: CASSSGYSYNEQFF
DNA: TGTGCCAGCAGCAGCGGGTACTCCTACAATGAGCAGTTCTTC

J: TRBJ1-5
size: .
D: .
length: 18
V: TRBV19
CDR3: CASSGRGVWDISNQPQHF
DNA: TGTGCCAGTAGTGGGCGGGGGGTCTGGGACATAAGCAATCAGCCCCAGCATTTT

J: TRBJ2-7
size: many
D: TRBD2
length: 14
V: TRBV7-2
CDR3: CASSFGGRVDEQYF
DNA: TGTGCCAGCAGCTTCGGCGGGAGGGTCGACGAGCAGTACTTC

J: TRBJ2-7
size: .
D: TRBD2
length: 14
V: TRBV30
CDR3: CAWSVLFGGGEQYF
DNA: TGTGCCTGGAGTGTACTTTTCGGGGGGGGCGAGCAGTACTTC

J: TRBJ1-5
size: many
D: TRBD1
length: 15
V: TRBV7-2
CDR3: CASSLVQGSNQPQHF
DNA: TGTGCCAGCAGCTTGGTACAGGGGAGCAATCAGCCCCAGCATTTT

J: TRBJ1-1
size: many
D: .
length: 14
V: TRBV5-1
CDR3: CASKPGRMNTEAFF
DNA: TGCGCCAGCAAGCCAGGGAGAATGAACACTGAAGCTTTCTTT

J: TRBJ2-2
size: .
D: .
length: 13
V: TRBV18
CDR3: CASSPRNTGERFF
DNA: TGTGCCAGCTCACCACGTAACACCGGGGAGCGGTTTTTT

J: TRBJ2-7
size: many
D: TRBD2
length: 15
V: TRBV7-9
CDR3: CASSFYSGGDYEQYF
DNA: TGTGCCAGCAGCTTTTACAGTGGGGGGGACTACGAGCAGTACTTC

J: TRBJ1-1
size: .
D: .
length: 15
V: TRBV6-1
CDR3: CASSEQVPMNTEAFF
DNA: TGTGCCAGCAGCGAACAGGTGCCCATGAACACTGAAGCTTTCTTT

J: TRBJ2-7
size: many
D: .
length: 13
V: TRBV30
CDR3: CAWSVHSSYEQYF
DNA: TGTGCCTGGAGTGTACACAGCTCCTACGAGCAGTACTTC

J: TRBJ2-3
size: .
D: .
length: 13
V: TRBV7-3
CDR3: CASSLIATDTQYF
DNA: TGTGCCAGCAGCTTAATTGCCACAGATACGCAGTATTTT

J: TRBJ1-2
size: many
D: TRBD1
length: 15
V: TRBV12-3/TRBV12-4
CDR3: CASSSGQGSGYGYTF
DNA: TGTGCCAGCAGTTCCGGACAGGGGTCAGGGTATGGCTACACCTTC

J: TRBJ2-5
size: many
D: TRBD1
length: 15
V: TRBV12-3/TRBV12-4
CDR3: CASSGDRAAQETQYF
DNA: TGTGCCAGCAGTGGGGACAGGGCCGCCCAAGAGACCCAGTACTTC

J: TRBJ2-7
size: .
D: .
length: 12
V: TRBV12-3/TRBV12-4
CDR3: CASTGSSYEQYF
DNA: TGTGCCAGCACGGGTAGCTCCTACGAGCAGTACTTC

J: TRBJ1-2
size: .
D: TRBD1
length: 17
V: TRBV12-3/TRBV12-4
CDR3: CASSPGQETTQFYGYTF
DNA: TGTGCCAGCAGTCCCGGACAGGAGACTACACAATTTTATGGCTACACCTTC

J: TRBJ2-5
size: .
D: .
length: 13
V: TRBV14
CDR3: CASSHGREETQYF
DNA: TGTGCCAGCAGCCACGGACGGGAGGAGACCCAGTACTTC

J: TRBJ2-3
size: few
D: .
length: 15
V: TRBV6-6
CDR3: CASSYVAPSTDTQYF
DNA: TGTGCCAGCAGTTACGTAGCCCCCAGCACAGATACGCAGTATTTT

J: TRBJ1-5
size: .
D: .
length: 14
V: TRBV7-6
CDR3: CASSFTGPNQSQHF
DNA: TGTGCCAGCAGCTTCACAGGGCCCAATCAGTCCCAGCATTTT

J: TRBJ1-3
size: .
D: .
length: 16
V: TRBV20-1
CDR3: CSASARTHNSGNTIYF
DNA: TGCAGTGCTAGCGCCCGGACACATAACTCTGGAAACACCATATATTTT

J: TRBJ2-2
size: .
D: .
length: 14
V: TRBV6-5
CDR3: CASSFSHHTGELFF
DNA: TGTGCCAGCAGTTTCAGCCACCACACCGGGGAGCTGTTTTTT

J: TRBJ2-7
size: many
D: .
length: 15
V: TRBV7-8
CDR3: CASSLTGSFSYEQYF
DNA: TGTGCCAGCAGCCTCACCGGGTCCTTCTCCTACGAGCAGTACTTC

J: TRBJ1-3
size: .
D: .
length: 15
V: TRBV20-1
CDR3: CSARRQATSGNTIYF
DNA: TGCAGTGCTAGAAGACAGGCGACCTCTGGAAACACCATATATTTT

J: TRBJ1-2
size: .
D: .
length: 14
V: TRBV5-6
CDR3: CASSLVSLAYGYTF
DNA: TGTGCCAGCAGCTTGGTTTCTTTAGCCTATGGCTACACCTTC

J: TRBJ2-7
size: .
D: TRBD2
length: 15
V: TRBV5-1
CDR3: CASSLLSGGTYEQYF
DNA: TGCGCCAGCAGCTTACTCAGCGGGGGGACCTACGAGCAGTACTTC